Here is one T cell receptor (beta chain) with its context. The data belong to a study of blood T cell repertoires in COVID-19. Germline loops: CDR1 SNHLY, CDR2 FYNNEI. V shed 5 bases, J shed 0 bases, and the junction held 13 bases outside the gene matches. This CDR3 has 19 residues. The repertoire was sequenced with immunoSEQ multiplex PCR; TCRdb's copy has only in-frame clones and lacks some. The sample includes about 53,000 clones, about four fifths of them seen just once. V is TRBV2 and J is TRBJ1-3; 10 positions match TRBD1. Material: peripheral blood. The source is a woman aged 60-75 years with acute or convalescent COVID-19. In DNA form, the CDR3 reads TGTGCCAGCAGTTCAAACAGCCGACAGGGGGCTAGCTCTGGAAACACCATATATTTT. This sequence encodes CASSSNSRQGASSGNTIYF.